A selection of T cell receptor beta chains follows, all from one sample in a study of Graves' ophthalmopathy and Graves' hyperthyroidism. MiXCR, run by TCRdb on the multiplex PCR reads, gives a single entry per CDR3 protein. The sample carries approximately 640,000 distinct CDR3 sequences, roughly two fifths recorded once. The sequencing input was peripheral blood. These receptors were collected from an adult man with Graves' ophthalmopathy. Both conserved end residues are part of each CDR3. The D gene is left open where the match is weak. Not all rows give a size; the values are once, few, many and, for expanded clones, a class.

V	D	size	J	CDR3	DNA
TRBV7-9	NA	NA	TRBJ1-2	CASSQDFRAGGYTF	TGTGCCAGCAGCCAAGATTTCAGGGCGGGTGGCTACACCTTC
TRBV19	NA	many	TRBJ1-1	CASSIQGFPAEAFF	TGTGCCAGTAGTATACAGGGATTCCCCGCTGAAGCTTTCTTT
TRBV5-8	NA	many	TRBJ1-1	CASNLGTEAFF	TGTGCCAGCAATTTGGGGACTGAAGCTTTCTTT
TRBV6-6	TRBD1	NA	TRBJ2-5	CASSLVGQGTQYF	TGTGCCAGCAGCTTAGTTGGACAGGGGACCCAGTACTTC
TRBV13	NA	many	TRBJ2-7	CASSLSTHYYEQYF	TGTGCCAGCAGCTTGAGCACCCACTACTACGAGCAGTACTTC
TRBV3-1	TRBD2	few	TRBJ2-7	CASSRKAGGPKDEQYF	TGTGCCAGCAGCCGGAAGGCGGGAGGGCCCAAGGACGAGCAGTACTTC
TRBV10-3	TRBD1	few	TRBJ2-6	CAGGQGSSGANVLTF	TGTGCCGGGGGACAGGGTTCCTCTGGGGCCAACGTCCTGACTTTC
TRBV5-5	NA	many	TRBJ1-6	CASSLWFDSPLHF	TGTGCCAGCAGCTTGTGGTTTGATTCACCCCTCCACTTT
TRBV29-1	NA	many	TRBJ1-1	CSAKTGLNTEAFF	TGCAGCGCAAAGACAGGATTGAACACTGAAGCTTTCTTT
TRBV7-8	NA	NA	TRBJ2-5	CASSLDSAGREETQYF	TGTGCCAGCAGCTTAGACTCAGCGGGTCGGGAAGAGACCCAGTACTTC